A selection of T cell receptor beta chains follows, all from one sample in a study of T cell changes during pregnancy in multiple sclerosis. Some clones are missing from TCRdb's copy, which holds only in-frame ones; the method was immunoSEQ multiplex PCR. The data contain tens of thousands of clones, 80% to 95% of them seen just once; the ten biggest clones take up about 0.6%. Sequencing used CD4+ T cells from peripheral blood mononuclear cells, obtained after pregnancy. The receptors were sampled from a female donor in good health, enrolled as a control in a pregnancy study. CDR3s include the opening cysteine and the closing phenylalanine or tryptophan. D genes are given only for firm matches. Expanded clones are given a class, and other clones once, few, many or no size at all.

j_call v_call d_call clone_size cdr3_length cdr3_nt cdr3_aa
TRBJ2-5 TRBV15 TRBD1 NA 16 TGTGCCACCAGCAGAGTGACAGGGCTAGGTGCAGAGACCCAGTACTTC CATSRVTGLGAETQYF
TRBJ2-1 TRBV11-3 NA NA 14 TGTGCCAGCGGTAGAGACTTCTCCTACAATGAGCAGTTCTTC CASGRDFSYNEQFF
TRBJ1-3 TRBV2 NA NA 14 TGTGCCAGCAGAGCTAACAGGGAAAGAAACACCATATATTTT CASRANRERNTIYF
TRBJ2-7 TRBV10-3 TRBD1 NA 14 TGTGCCACCCGACAGGGGCCAAGCTCCTACGAGCAGTACTTC CATRQGPSSYEQYF
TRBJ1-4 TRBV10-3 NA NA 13 TGTGCCATCAGTGCAGGGGATAAGGAAAAACTGTTTTTT CAISAGDKEKLFF
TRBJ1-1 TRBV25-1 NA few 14 TGTGCCAGCAGTGAATACGGCAGGGTAACTGAAGCTTTCTTT CASSEYGRVTEAFF
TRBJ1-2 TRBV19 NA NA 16 TGTGCCAGTAGTACGACAGGTGCGTGGGGCGGCTATGGCTACACCTTC CASSTTGAWGGYGYTF
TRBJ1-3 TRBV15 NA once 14 TGTGCCACCGGGGGAAGGGGGTCTGGAAACACCATATATTTT CATGGRGSGNTIYF
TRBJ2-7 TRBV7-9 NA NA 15 TGTGCCAGCAGTCGGGACTCTCTGTCCACCTACGAGCAGTACTTC CASSRDSLSTYEQYF
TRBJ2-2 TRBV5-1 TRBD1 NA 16 TGCGCCAGCAGCCCAAACAGGGGGCTTATCACCGGGGAGCTGTTTTTT CASSPNRGLITGELFF
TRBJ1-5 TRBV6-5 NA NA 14 TGTGCCAGCAGTCCGAGGTCGGGCAATCAGCCCCAGCATTTT CASSPRSGNQPQHF
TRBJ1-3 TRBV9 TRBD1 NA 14 TGTGCCAGCAGCGCCGGGACAGCCGGAAACACCATATATTTT CASSAGTAGNTIYF
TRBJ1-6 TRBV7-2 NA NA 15 TGTGCCAGCAGCTCGTCGGGAATTCATAATTCACCCCTCCACTTT CASSSSGIHNSPLHF
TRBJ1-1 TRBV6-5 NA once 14 TGTGCCAGCAGTACTGACAGGCAAAACACTGAAGCTTTCTTT CASSTDRQNTEAFF
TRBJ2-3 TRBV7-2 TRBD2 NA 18 TGTGCCAGCAGCTTAGTACCAGCGGGAGGGGCGGGGGCAGATACGCAGTATTTT CASSLVPAGGAGADTQYF
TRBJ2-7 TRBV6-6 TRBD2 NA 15 TGTGCCGTCGCCGTCGGGGGGGCGGGCTCCTACGAGCAGTACTTC CAVAVGGAGSYEQYF
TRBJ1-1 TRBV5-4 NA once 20 TGTGCCAGCAGCTTTTTGGGTTTACTAGGGGAGGGGACCTCAAACACTGAAGCTTTCTTT CASSFLGLLGEGTSNTEAFF
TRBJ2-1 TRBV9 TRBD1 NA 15 TGTGCCAGCAGCCCAACCGGACAGGGAGGCAATGAGCAGTTCTTC CASSPTGQGGNEQFF
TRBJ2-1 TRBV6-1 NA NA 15 TGTGCCAGCAGTGAAGCGCCCGGACTGTACAATGAGCAGTTCTTC CASSEAPGLYNEQFF
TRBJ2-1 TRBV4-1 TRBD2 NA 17 TGCGCCAGCAGCCAATCCGGGACTAGCGGATACTACAATGAGCAGTTCTTC CASSQSGTSGYYNEQFF
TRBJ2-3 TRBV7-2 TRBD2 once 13 TGTGCCAGCAGCCGCGGGAGAAGCGATACGCAGTATTTT CASSRGRSDTQYF
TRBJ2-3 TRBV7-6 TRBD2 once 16 TGTGCCAGCAGCTTAGCGGTGACTAGCGGGAGGTCTACGCAGTATTTT CASSLAVTSGRSTQYF
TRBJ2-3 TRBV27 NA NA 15 TGTGCCAGCAGTCCACACGGGGTAGCGCGCGATACGCAGTATTTT CASSPHGVARDTQYF
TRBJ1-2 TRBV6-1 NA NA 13 TGTGCCAGCAGTGAAGGGTCAGGTTTTACCTACACCTTC CASSEGSGFTYTF
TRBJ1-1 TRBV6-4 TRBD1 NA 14 TGTGCCACCGCAAAGAACAGGGGGAACACTGAAGCTTTCTTT CATAKNRGNTEAFF
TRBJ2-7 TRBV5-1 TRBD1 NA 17 TGCGCCAGCAGCTTTCCCCCGGGACAGCAAACCTCCTACGAGCAGTACTTC CASSFPPGQQTSYEQYF
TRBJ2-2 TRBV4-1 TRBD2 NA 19 TGCGCCAGCAGCCAAGTCGGGCTAGCGGGAGGGCCAGGCACCGGGGAGCTGTTTTTT CASSQVGLAGGPGTGELFF
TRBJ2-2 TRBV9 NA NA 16 TGTGCCAGCAGCGTAGAGGCTACGACTAGGACCGGGGAGCTGTTTTTT CASSVEATTRTGELFF
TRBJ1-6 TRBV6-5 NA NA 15 TGTGCCAGCAGTTACTCGCCGGGTGTCGGTTCACCCCTCCACTTT CASSYSPGVGSPLHF
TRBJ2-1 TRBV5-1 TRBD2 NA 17 TGCGCCAGCAGATCCCTAGCGGCTCGATACTCCTACAATGAGCAGTTCTTC CASRSLAARYSYNEQFF
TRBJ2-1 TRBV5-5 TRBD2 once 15 TGTGCCAGCAGCTTGGCGATAGCGGGCGACAATGAGCAGTTCTTC CASSLAIAGDNEQFF
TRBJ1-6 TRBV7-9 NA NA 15 TGTGCCAGCAGCTTAGGAGCAGGGCGAAATTCACCCCTCCACTTT CASSLGAGRNSPLHF
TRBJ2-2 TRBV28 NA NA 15 TGTGCCAGCAGCCCCCCCCAGGGGTACACCGGGGAGCTGTTTTTT CASSPPQGYTGELFF
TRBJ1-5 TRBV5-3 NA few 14 TGTGCCAGAAGCCCCCCTCGCGAGTGTCAGCCCCAGCATTTT CARSPPRECQPQHF
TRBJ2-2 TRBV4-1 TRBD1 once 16 TGCGCCAGCAGCCACACGCAGGGGGCTATAGCCGGGGAGCTGTTTTTT CASSHTQGAIAGELFF
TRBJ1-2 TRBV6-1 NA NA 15 TGTGCCAGCAGTGAAACCTCAGGGTCTTGGAGTGGCTACACCTTC CASSETSGSWSGYTF
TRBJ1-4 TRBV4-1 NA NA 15 TGCGCCAGCAGCCCAAATACAGGGAATAATGAAAAACTGTTTTTT CASSPNTGNNEKLFF
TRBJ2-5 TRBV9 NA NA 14 TGTGCCAGCAGCGCCCTCGAGGCCCAAGAGACCCAGTACTTC CASSALEAQETQYF
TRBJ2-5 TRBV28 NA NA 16 TGTGCCAGCAGATCACAGGTGGGGGGATCAGTGGAGACCCAGTACTTC CASRSQVGGSVETQYF
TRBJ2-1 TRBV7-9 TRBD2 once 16 TGTGCCAGCAGCCGAGGACTAGCACCTGGATACAATGAGCAGTTCTTC CASSRGLAPGYNEQFF
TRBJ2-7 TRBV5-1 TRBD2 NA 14 TGCGCCAGCAGTAACCCTAGCGGGGGCTACGAGCAGTACTTC CASSNPSGGYEQYF
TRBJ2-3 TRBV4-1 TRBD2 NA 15 TGCGCCAGCAGCCGATTTAGCGGGACCCCCGATACGCAGTATTTT CASSRFSGTPDTQYF
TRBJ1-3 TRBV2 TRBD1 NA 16 TGTGCCAGCAGGGACACCACAGGGGGCGGTGGAAACACCATATATTTT CASRDTTGGGGNTIYF
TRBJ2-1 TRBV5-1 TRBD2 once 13 TGCGCCAGCAGCCCTATTGGGAGGGATGAGCAGTTCTTC CASSPIGRDEQFF
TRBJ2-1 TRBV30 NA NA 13 TGTGCCTGGTTGGCCCGGGGTGGAAATGAGCAGTTCTTC CAWLARGGNEQFF
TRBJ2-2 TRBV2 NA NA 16 TGTGCCAGCAGTGAAGCGGACCCGCACAGGCGCGGGGAGCTGTTTTTT CASSEADPHRRGELFF
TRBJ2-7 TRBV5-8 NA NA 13 TGTGCCAGCAGCTTCCCGGACAGAAACGAGCAGTACTTC CASSFPDRNEQYF
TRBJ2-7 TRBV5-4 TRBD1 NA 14 TGTGCCAGCAGCCGGCCGGGACAGTCCTACGAGCAGTACTTC CASSRPGQSYEQYF
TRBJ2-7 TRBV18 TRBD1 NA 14 TGTGCCAGCTCACCTAGACAGGGATCTTACGAGCAGTACTTC CASSPRQGSYEQYF
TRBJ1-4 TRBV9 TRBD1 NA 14 TGTGCCAGCAGCGTCGGACAGGGGGTTGAAAAACTGTTTTTT CASSVGQGVEKLFF
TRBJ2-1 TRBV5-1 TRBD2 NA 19 TGCGCCAGCAGCCGGACTAGCGGGAGGGCCGGTGGGGCTCGCAATGAGCAGTTCTTC CASSRTSGRAGGARNEQFF
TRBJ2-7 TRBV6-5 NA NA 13 TGTGCCACCCAACCCCCAGGGTCCTACGAGCAGTACTTC CATQPPGSYEQYF
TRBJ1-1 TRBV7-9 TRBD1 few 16 TGTGCCAGCAGCTTCCAAAGACGGACAGGGAACACTGAAGCTTTCTTT CASSFQRRTGNTEAFF